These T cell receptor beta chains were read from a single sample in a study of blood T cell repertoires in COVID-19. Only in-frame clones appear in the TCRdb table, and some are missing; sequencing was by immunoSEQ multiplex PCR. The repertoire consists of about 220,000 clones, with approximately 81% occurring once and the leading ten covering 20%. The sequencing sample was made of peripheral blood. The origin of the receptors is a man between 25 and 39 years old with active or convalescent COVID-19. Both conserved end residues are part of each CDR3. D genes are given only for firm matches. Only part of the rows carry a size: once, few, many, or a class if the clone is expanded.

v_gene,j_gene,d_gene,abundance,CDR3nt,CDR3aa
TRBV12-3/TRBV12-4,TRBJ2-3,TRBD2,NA,TGTGCCAGCAGCCAGGGACTAGCCCCGTATTTT,CASSQGLAPYF
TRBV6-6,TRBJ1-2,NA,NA,TGTGCCAGCAGCGGACAGATCTATGGCTACACCTTC,CASSGQIYGYTF
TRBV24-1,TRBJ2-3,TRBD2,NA,TGTGCCACCAGTGATCCTCTAGCGGGGGGAGCAGATACGCAGTATTTT,CATSDPLAGGADTQYF
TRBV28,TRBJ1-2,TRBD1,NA,TGTGCCAGCAGTTTAGACAGGGGAGGCCGTCCTAACTATGGCTACACCTTC,CASSLDRGGRPNYGYTF
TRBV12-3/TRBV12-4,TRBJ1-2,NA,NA,TGTGCCAGCAGTTTTACAGGGCCCGATGGCTACACCTTC,CASSFTGPDGYTF
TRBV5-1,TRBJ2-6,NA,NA,TGCGCCAGCAGCCCCCAGGCTGGCAACTCTGGGGCCAACGTCCTGACTTTC,CASSPQAGNSGANVLTF
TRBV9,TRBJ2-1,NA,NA,TGTGCCAGCAGCTTTGGGGACGGGGGCTACAATGAGCAGTTCTTC,CASSFGDGGYNEQFF
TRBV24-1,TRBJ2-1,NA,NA,TGTGCCACCAGTGATTTAGAGTCGCCCTACAATGAGCAGTTCTTC,CATSDLESPYNEQFF
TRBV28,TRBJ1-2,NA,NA,TGTGCCAGCAGTTCAGGGGTCGACTATGGCTACACCTTC,CASSSGVDYGYTF
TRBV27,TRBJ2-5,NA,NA,TGTGCCAGCAGTTTATCGTTCCTAGCTTGGGAGACCCAGTACTTC,CASSLSFLAWETQYF
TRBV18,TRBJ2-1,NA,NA,TGTGCCAGCTCACCACCGATGGGAGGTCTTAGGGATGAGCAGTTCTTC,CASSPPMGGLRDEQFF
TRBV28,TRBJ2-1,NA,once,TGTGCCAGCAGTTCCCCCAGGGCGACCTCCTACAATGAGCAGTTCTTC,CASSSPRATSYNEQFF
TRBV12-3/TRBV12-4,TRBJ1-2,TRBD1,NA,TGTGCCAGCATTGATCACGGATCCGGGACAGCCGTCTTC,CASIDHGSGTAVF
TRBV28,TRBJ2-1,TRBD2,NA,TGTGCCAGCAAGAATACTCTAGCGGGAGATGAGCAGTTCTTC,CASKNTLAGDEQFF
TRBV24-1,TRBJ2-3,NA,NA,TGTGCCACCAGTGATTCAGGGTTTGTGGGCACAGATACGCAGTATTTT,CATSDSGFVGTDTQYF
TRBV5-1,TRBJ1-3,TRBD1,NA,TGCGCCAGCAGCTCCACCTTGCACAGGGGCTCTGGAAACACCATATATTTT,CASSSTLHRGSGNTIYF
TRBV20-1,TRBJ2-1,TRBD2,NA,TGCAGTGCTAGTCAGAGGGGACTAGCGGGGGATAATGAGCAGTTCTTC,CSASQRGLAGDNEQFF
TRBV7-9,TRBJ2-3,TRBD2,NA,TGTGCCAGCAGCTTAGTTGGAGGACTAGCGGGAGGATACCCAGATACGCAGTATTTT,CASSLVGGLAGGYPDTQYF
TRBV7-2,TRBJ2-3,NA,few,TGTGCCAGCAGCTTAGCTGTTAGCGTTCTGCAGTATTTT,CASSLAVSVLQYF
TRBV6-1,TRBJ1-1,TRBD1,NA,TGTGCCAGCACTAGACGGACAGGGAACACTGAAGCTTTCTTT,CASTRRTGNTEAFF
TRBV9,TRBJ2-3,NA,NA,TGTGCCAGCAGCGTACAGGGGAGCACAGATACGCAGTATTTT,CASSVQGSTDTQYF
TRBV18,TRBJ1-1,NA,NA,TGTGCCAGCTCAACCTCTGGCCCCGGGGGGACGAACACTGAAGCTTTCTTT,CASSTSGPGGTNTEAFF
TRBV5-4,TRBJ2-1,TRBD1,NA,TGTGCCAGCAGCCCGGGACAGAACAATGAGCAGTTCTTC,CASSPGQNNEQFF
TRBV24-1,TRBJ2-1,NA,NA,TGTGCCACCAGTGATTTCCCTTCCCGTGGGAGAAATGAGCAGTTCTTC,CATSDFPSRGRNEQFF
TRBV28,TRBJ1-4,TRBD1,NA,TGTGCCAGCAGTAAAAGCAGGGGGACAACTAATGAAAAACTGTTTTTT,CASSKSRGTTNEKLFF
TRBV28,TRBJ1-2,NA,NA,TGTGCCAGATACACGGGGGGCATCTATGGCTACACCTTC,CARYTGGIYGYTF
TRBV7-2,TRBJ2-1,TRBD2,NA,TGTGCCAGCAGCTTCAGCGGGACCTCCTACAATGAGCAGTTCTTC,CASSFSGTSYNEQFF
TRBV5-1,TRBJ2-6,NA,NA,TGCGCCAGCAGGGTGAAGGCAGGGACTGGGGCCAACGTCCTGACTTTC,CASRVKAGTGANVLTF
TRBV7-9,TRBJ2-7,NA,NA,TGTGCCAGCAGCTTATCCCACGGTGAGCAGTACTTC,CASSLSHGEQYF
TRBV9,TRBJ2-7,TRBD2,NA,TGTGCCAGCAGCGTTGGGAGGGCCCAACTGGAGCAGTACTTC,CASSVGRAQLEQYF
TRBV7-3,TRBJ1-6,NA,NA,TGTGCCAGCAGCTCCGGGAATTCACCCCTCCACTTT,CASSSGNSPLHF
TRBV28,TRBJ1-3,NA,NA,TGTGCCAGCAGTTTGGGCCCGTCTGGAAACACCATATATTTT,CASSLGPSGNTIYF
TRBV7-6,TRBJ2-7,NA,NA,TGTGCCAGCAGCTTAGTAGACATGGTCCGGGGGTACGAGCAGTACTTC,CASSLVDMVRGYEQYF
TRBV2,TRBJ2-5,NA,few,TGTGCCAGCACCTCGGGGCCGGGACTCACCTACTTC,CASTSGPGLTYF
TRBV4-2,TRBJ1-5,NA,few,TGTGCCAGCAGCCAAGATGAGGGATACAATCAGCCCCAGCATTTT,CASSQDEGYNQPQHF
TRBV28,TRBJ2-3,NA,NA,TGTGCCAGCAAGAGAGGAGCGACAGATACGCAGTATTTT,CASKRGATDTQYF
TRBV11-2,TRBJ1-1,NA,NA,TGTGCCAGCAGCTTAGAGGGCCCCACTGAAGCTTTCTTT,CASSLEGPTEAFF
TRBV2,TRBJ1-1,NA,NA,TGTGCCAGCAAGAACTTACAGGGATTCACTGAAGCTTTCTTT,CASKNLQGFTEAFF
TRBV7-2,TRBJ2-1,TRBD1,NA,TGTGCCAGCAGCCTAGACAGGGGGCACTACAATGAGCAGTTCTTC,CASSLDRGHYNEQFF
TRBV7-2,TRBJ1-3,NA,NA,TGTGCCAGCATGGAGGGCGGGAGTTCTGGAAACACCATATATTTT,CASMEGGSSGNTIYF
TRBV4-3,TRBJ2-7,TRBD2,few,TGCGCCAGCAGCCAAGGGCTAGCGGGGGGCTACGAGCAGTACTTC,CASSQGLAGGYEQYF
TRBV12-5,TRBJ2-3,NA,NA,TGTGCTAGTGCCTCAGGGGTTAGCACAGATACGCAGTATTTT,CASASGVSTDTQYF
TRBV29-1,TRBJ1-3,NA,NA,TGCAGCGTTGGCAGGGCCAACTCTGGAAACACCATATATTTT,CSVGRANSGNTIYF
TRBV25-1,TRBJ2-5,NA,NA,TGTGCCAGCAGTGAATCAACTAGCATCCAGTACTTC,CASSESTSIQYF
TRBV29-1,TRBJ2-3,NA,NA,TGCAGCGTTGGAGAAGCGCGCACAGATACGCAGTATTTT,CSVGEARTDTQYF
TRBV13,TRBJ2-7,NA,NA,TGTGCCAGCAGCTTAACGGGGGTAGGGAACTACGAGCAGTACTTC,CASSLTGVGNYEQYF
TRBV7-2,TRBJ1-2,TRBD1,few,TGTGCCAGCAGCTTCAAAGGACAGGGGGCGCTTGGCGGCTACACCTTC,CASSFKGQGALGGYTF
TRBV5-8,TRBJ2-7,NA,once,TGTGCCAGCAGCTCGACTGGTCCCTACGAGCAGTACTTC,CASSSTGPYEQYF
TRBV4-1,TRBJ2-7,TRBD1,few,TGCGCCAGCAGCCGGGGGACAGGAGGCTACGAGCAGTACTTC,CASSRGTGGYEQYF
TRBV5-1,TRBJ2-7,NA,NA,TGCGCCAGCAGCTTCCCCAATCTGAGGTCCTACGAGCAGTACTTC,CASSFPNLRSYEQYF
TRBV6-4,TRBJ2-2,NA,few,TGTGCCAGCAGTGTGTCGGTATCGGCGAACACCGGGGAGCTGTTTTTT,CASSVSVSANTGELFF
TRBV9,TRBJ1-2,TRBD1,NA,TGTGCCAGCAGCGTCACAGGGGTTGGCTACACCTTC,CASSVTGVGYTF
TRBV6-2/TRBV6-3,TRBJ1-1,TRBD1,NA,TGTGCCAGCAGTTATTGGACAGGGGCCCTGAACACTGAAGCTTTCTTT,CASSYWTGALNTEAFF
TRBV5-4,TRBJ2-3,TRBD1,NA,TGTGCCAGCAGATCTGGACAGGAACGCACAGATACGCAGTATTTT,CASRSGQERTDTQYF
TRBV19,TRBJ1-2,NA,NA,TGTGCCAGTAGTCCAGGGAACTATGGCTACACCTTC,CASSPGNYGYTF
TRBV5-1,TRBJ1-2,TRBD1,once,TGCGCCAGCAGCTTTTCAGGGGGAGCAGGCTACACCTTC,CASSFSGGAGYTF
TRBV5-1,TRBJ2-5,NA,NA,TGCGCCAGCTCGGAGCCCTCCCAGGAGACCCAGTACTTC,CASSEPSQETQYF
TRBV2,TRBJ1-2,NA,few,TGTGCCAGCAGCCCCTGGACAGCTAACTATGGCTACACCTTC,CASSPWTANYGYTF
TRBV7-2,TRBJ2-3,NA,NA,TGTGCCAGCAGCTTAGAGGGACTCATTTATACGCAGTATTTT,CASSLEGLIYTQYF